The entry below describes one T cell receptor (beta chain). Sequencing used immunoSEQ multiplex PCR; TCRdb keeps in-frame clones, though not all of them. The table includes tens of thousands of clones, less than 90% detected once. Time point of the sample: pretreatment peripheral blood. Patients were diagnosed with urothelial carcinoma, either locally advanced or metastatic. This record comes from a study of PD-L1 blockade in urothelial cancer. Across the whole study: Males with urothelial cancer arising in the bladder constituted about nine tenths of the roughly 30 patients.

V shed 7 bases and J 0 bases; nucleotides not matched to a gene: 7. This CDR3 spans 15 amino acids. The germline V gene has CDR1 SQVTM and CDR2 ANQGSEA. The sequences come from PBMCs, collected around atezolizumab (anti-PD-L1) treatment. The sequence came from a man between 60 and 75 years old with urothelial cancer. This rearrangement joins TRBV29-1 to TRBJ1-4, with TRBD1 matching over 8 bases. The CDR3 bases are TGCAGCGCCCAAGGACAGGGTTCAACTAATGAAAAACTGTTTTTT. Translated, it gives CSAQGQGSTNEKLFF.